This entry concerns a single T cell receptor (beta chain). Its antigen is as yet unknown. This sample was included in a study of post-analysis software for immune sequencing data. V was shortened by 6 bases and J by 4 bases, with 12 bases between the two germline ends. CDR1 is MNHEY and CDR2 is SVGAGI in the germline V gene. This CDR3 spans 13 amino acids. cDNA libraries for TCR beta contained unique molecular identifiers. TCRdb independently ran MiXCR on the PCR reads; one entry per CDR3 protein. The sample has about 620,000 distinct CDR3 sequences; about 40% are singletons. Whole-study findings and limits: Relative to controls, patients had a few TRBV segments at higher frequency, with TRBV5-6, TRBV5-1 and TRBV20-1 among these. Normalized Chao1 diversity was significantly reduced in patients versus controls.

This clonotype originated in a girl aged 5-17 years with multiple sclerosis. Sequenced input: blood. The chain carries TRBV6-5 and TRBJ1-2; maybe TRBD1 (5 bases). The CDR3 sequence is CASRGGTFYGYTF. The CDR3 region has the DNA TGTGCCAGCAGGGGGGGGACCTTCTATGGCTACACCTTC.